A selection of T cell receptor beta chains follows, all from one sample in a study of OX40 agonist ivuxolimab in advanced cancers. Sequencing was performed with immunoSEQ multiplex PCR; in TCRdb, only in-frame clones are kept and a portion is missing. The data show 65,000 to 95,000 clones, roughly nine tenths seen once. This specimen was CD4+ or CD8+ T cells sorted from blood, taken in a trial of the OX40 agonist ivuxolimab. These receptors came from an adult with an advanced solid tumor such as melanoma, head and neck, liver or kidney cancer. Each CDR3 is given with its conserved first and last residue. Each record gives: J gene, D gene, clone size, V gene, CDR3 protein, CDR3 DNA. The D gene is left open where the match is weak. Clone size is not always given. Where it is, it says once, few, many or a class for expanded clones.

J gene: TRBJ1-1
D gene: .
clone size: .
V gene: TRBV5-8
CDR3 protein: CASRRRNTEAFF
CDR3 DNA: TGTGCCAGCAGGAGAAGAAACACTGAAGCTTTCTTT

J gene: TRBJ2-1
D gene: .
clone size: .
V gene: TRBV30
CDR3 protein: CAWSLEEEQFF
CDR3 DNA: TGTGCCTGGAGTCTAGAGGAGGAGCAGTTCTTC

J gene: TRBJ2-1
D gene: TRBD1
clone size: once
V gene: TRBV5-1
CDR3 protein: CASSLLGQGVDEQFF
CDR3 DNA: TGCGCCAGCAGTCTACTGGGACAGGGGGTGGATGAGCAGTTCTTC

J gene: TRBJ1-2
D gene: .
clone size: .
V gene: TRBV28
CDR3 protein: CASSFLSSAIFSYGYTF
CDR3 DNA: TGTGCCAGCAGTTTTCTGAGCTCGGCCATATTCTCCTATGGCTACACCTTC

J gene: TRBJ1-1
D gene: .
clone size: .
V gene: TRBV11-3
CDR3 protein: CASRPGEGTTEAFF
CDR3 DNA: TGTGCCAGCAGGCCAGGGGAGGGGACAACTGAAGCTTTCTTT

J gene: TRBJ2-4
D gene: TRBD2
clone size: .
V gene: TRBV7-2
CDR3 protein: CASSLGTSGRASQNIQYF
CDR3 DNA: TGTGCCAGCAGCTTAGGGACTAGCGGGAGGGCCAGCCAAAACATTCAGTACTTC

J gene: TRBJ2-1
D gene: .
clone size: .
V gene: TRBV5-8
CDR3 protein: CASSFAVYNEQFF
CDR3 DNA: TGTGCCAGCAGCTTTGCGGTCTACAATGAGCAGTTCTTC

J gene: TRBJ2-1
D gene: TRBD2
clone size: .
V gene: TRBV4-3
CDR3 protein: CASSQASGDWNEQFF
CDR3 DNA: TGCGCCAGCAGCCAAGCTAGCGGAGATTGGAATGAGCAGTTCTTC

J gene: TRBJ1-1
D gene: .
clone size: once
V gene: TRBV7-9
CDR3 protein: CASTLVPQNTEAFF
CDR3 DNA: TGTGCCAGCACCCTAGTACCACAGAACACTGAAGCTTTCTTT

J gene: TRBJ2-1
D gene: TRBD1
clone size: .
V gene: TRBV27
CDR3 protein: CASSTAGTGYNEQFF
CDR3 DNA: TGTGCCAGCAGTACAGCCGGGACAGGGTACAATGAGCAGTTCTTC

J gene: TRBJ1-2
D gene: .
clone size: .
V gene: TRBV28
CDR3 protein: CASSFGGVYGYTF
CDR3 DNA: TGTGCCAGCAGTTTCGGGGGAGTCTATGGCTACACCTTC

J gene: TRBJ2-7
D gene: TRBD1
clone size: .
V gene: TRBV29-1
CDR3 protein: CSVGTGHYEQYF
CDR3 DNA: TGCAGCGTTGGGACAGGGCATTACGAGCAGTACTTC

J gene: TRBJ2-3
D gene: TRBD1
clone size: .
V gene: TRBV15
CDR3 protein: CATSSRTGGFTDTQYF
CDR3 DNA: TGTGCCACCAGCAGTCGGACAGGGGGCTTCACAGATACGCAGTATTTT

J gene: TRBJ2-3
D gene: .
clone size: .
V gene: TRBV2
CDR3 protein: CASMGGGLGDTQYF
CDR3 DNA: TGTGCCAGCATGGGGGGCGGGTTGGGAGATACGCAGTATTTT

J gene: TRBJ1-3
D gene: TRBD1
clone size: .
V gene: TRBV18
CDR3 protein: CASSPQGAGENTIYF
CDR3 DNA: TGTGCCAGCTCACCACAGGGGGCTGGGGAAAACACCATATATTTT

J gene: TRBJ2-5
D gene: .
clone size: .
V gene: TRBV11-2
CDR3 protein: CASSKGGGLQETQYF
CDR3 DNA: TGTGCCAGCAGCAAGGGGGGAGGCCTACAAGAGACCCAGTACTTC

J gene: TRBJ1-5
D gene: .
clone size: once
V gene: TRBV19
CDR3 protein: CASSMTGNQPQHF
CDR3 DNA: TGTGCCAGTAGTATGACAGGCAATCAGCCCCAGCATTTT

J gene: TRBJ1-3
D gene: TRBD1
clone size: once
V gene: TRBV6-5
CDR3 protein: CASSRDRGGNTIYF
CDR3 DNA: TGTGCCAGCAGCCGGGACAGGGGTGGAAACACCATATATTTT

J gene: TRBJ2-3
D gene: .
clone size: .
V gene: TRBV5-4
CDR3 protein: CATSSRRWNTDTQYF
CDR3 DNA: TGTGCCACCTCCTCCCGACGGTGGAACACAGATACGCAGTATTTT

J gene: TRBJ2-6
D gene: .
clone size: .
V gene: TRBV7-9
CDR3 protein: CASTLSSGANVLTF
CDR3 DNA: TGTGCCAGCACCCTAAGCTCTGGGGCCAACGTCCTGACTTTC

J gene: TRBJ2-3
D gene: .
clone size: .
V gene: TRBV10-3
CDR3 protein: CAISESLSVHPRDTQYF
CDR3 DNA: TGTGCCATCAGTGAGTCCCTTTCGGTTCATCCTAGGGATACGCAGTATTTT

J gene: TRBJ2-1
D gene: TRBD2
clone size: .
V gene: TRBV7-9
CDR3 protein: CASSGLAGAEEQFF
CDR3 DNA: TGTGCCAGCAGCGGACTAGCGGGAGCTGAGGAGCAGTTCTTC

J gene: TRBJ1-2
D gene: .
clone size: .
V gene: TRBV5-5
CDR3 protein: CASSLAVLSVGYTF
CDR3 DNA: TGTGCCAGCAGCTTGGCAGTCCTCTCGGTTGGCTACACCTTC

J gene: TRBJ2-1
D gene: .
clone size: .
V gene: TRBV29-1
CDR3 protein: CSVDGTGSYNEQFF
CDR3 DNA: TGCAGCGTTGACGGCACTGGTAGCTACAATGAGCAGTTCTTC

J gene: TRBJ1-1
D gene: .
clone size: .
V gene: TRBV6-5
CDR3 protein: CASSYKGVGFF
CDR3 DNA: TGTGCCAGCAGTTACAAGGGGGTTGGTTTCTTT

J gene: TRBJ1-3
D gene: .
clone size: .
V gene: TRBV11-3
CDR3 protein: CASSFWGSSGNTIYF
CDR3 DNA: TGTGCCAGCAGCTTTTGGGGCAGCTCTGGAAACACCATATATTTT

J gene: TRBJ1-2
D gene: TRBD1
clone size: .
V gene: TRBV10-3
CDR3 protein: CAIRGQGYGYTF
CDR3 DNA: TGTGCCATCAGGGGACAGGGTTATGGCTACACCTTC

J gene: TRBJ2-7
D gene: TRBD1
clone size: .
V gene: TRBV15
CDR3 protein: CATRQRQGPYEQYF
CDR3 DNA: TGTGCCACCAGACAAAGACAGGGGCCCTACGAGCAGTACTTC

J gene: TRBJ1-5
D gene: .
clone size: .
V gene: TRBV28
CDR3 protein: CASSSGQPQHF
CDR3 DNA: TGTGCCAGCAGTTCAGGGCAGCCCCAGCATTTT

J gene: TRBJ1-2
D gene: .
clone size: .
V gene: TRBV19
CDR3 protein: CASSTQVFGYTF
CDR3 DNA: TGTGCCAGTAGTACACAGGTATTCGGCTACACCTTC

J gene: TRBJ1-2
D gene: TRBD1
clone size: .
V gene: TRBV18
CDR3 protein: CASSPPTGGNYGYTF
CDR3 DNA: TGTGCCAGCTCACCACCCACAGGGGGCAACTATGGCTACACCTTC

J gene: TRBJ2-6
D gene: TRBD2
clone size: .
V gene: TRBV27
CDR3 protein: CASRDYRTSGDSGANVLTF
CDR3 DNA: TGTGCCAGCAGGGACTACAGGACTAGCGGGGACTCTGGGGCCAACGTCCTGACTTTC

J gene: TRBJ2-2
D gene: .
clone size: once
V gene: TRBV18
CDR3 protein: CASSPPGTPTGELFF
CDR3 DNA: TGTGCCAGCTCACCACCCGGGACACCCACCGGGGAGCTGTTTTTT

J gene: TRBJ2-3
D gene: TRBD2
clone size: .
V gene: TRBV5-6
CDR3 protein: CASRRLAGGTDTQYF
CDR3 DNA: TGTGCCAGCAGAAGACTAGCGGGAGGGACAGATACGCAGTATTTT

J gene: TRBJ1-4
D gene: .
clone size: .
V gene: TRBV9
CDR3 protein: CASSPDPRRVEKLFF
CDR3 DNA: TGTGCCAGCAGCCCAGACCCTAGACGGGTTGAAAAACTGTTTTTT

J gene: TRBJ1-1
D gene: TRBD1
clone size: .
V gene: TRBV7-3
CDR3 protein: CASSVAGTGGTEAFF
CDR3 DNA: TGTGCCAGCAGCGTAGCCGGGACAGGGGGCACTGAAGCTTTCTTT

J gene: TRBJ2-5
D gene: .
clone size: .
V gene: TRBV7-2
CDR3 protein: CASSPSSTNAGETQYF
CDR3 DNA: TGTGCCAGCAGCCCAAGTAGTACAAATGCCGGAGAGACCCAGTACTTC

J gene: TRBJ2-3
D gene: .
clone size: .
V gene: TRBV7-9
CDR3 protein: CASSYSTGVDTQYF
CDR3 DNA: TGTGCCAGCAGCTACTCTACGGGAGTAGATACGCAGTATTTT

J gene: TRBJ1-2
D gene: .
clone size: .
V gene: TRBV5-1
CDR3 protein: CASSLAGGYGYTF
CDR3 DNA: TGCGCCAGCAGCTTGGCGGGCGGTTATGGCTACACCTTC

J gene: TRBJ1-5
D gene: TRBD1
clone size: .
V gene: TRBV28
CDR3 protein: CASSRGQGAYSNQPQHF
CDR3 DNA: TGTGCCAGCAGCCGAGGACAGGGGGCTTATAGCAATCAGCCCCAGCATTTT

J gene: TRBJ1-5
D gene: .
clone size: .
V gene: TRBV6-5
CDR3 protein: CASSYEGSSQPQHF
CDR3 DNA: TGTGCCAGCAGTTACGAGGGATCCAGTCAGCCCCAGCATTTT

J gene: TRBJ2-2
D gene: .
clone size: .
V gene: TRBV7-9
CDR3 protein: CASSSISRDTGELFF
CDR3 DNA: TGTGCCAGCAGCTCCATCTCCCGGGACACCGGGGAGCTGTTTTTT

J gene: TRBJ2-1
D gene: .
clone size: .
V gene: TRBV7-2
CDR3 protein: CASSLLNSYNEQFF
CDR3 DNA: TGTGCCAGCAGCTTGCTCAACTCCTACAATGAGCAGTTCTTC

J gene: TRBJ2-3
D gene: TRBD1
clone size: .
V gene: TRBV5-1
CDR3 protein: CASSLGQGATTDTQYF
CDR3 DNA: TGCGCCAGCAGCTTGGGACAGGGGGCTACCACAGATACGCAGTATTTT

J gene: TRBJ2-3
D gene: .
clone size: .
V gene: TRBV6-5
CDR3 protein: CASSYNRGTDTQYF
CDR3 DNA: TGTGCCAGCAGTTACAATCGGGGAACAGATACGCAGTATTTT

J gene: TRBJ2-6
D gene: TRBD2
clone size: .
V gene: TRBV4-3
CDR3 protein: CASSLGGAGANVLTF
CDR3 DNA: TGCGCCAGCAGCCTCGGGGGGGCTGGGGCCAACGTCCTGACTTTC

J gene: TRBJ1-1
D gene: .
clone size: .
V gene: TRBV7-2
CDR3 protein: CASSRHGTNTEAFF
CDR3 DNA: TGTGCCAGCAGCCGTCATGGGACGAACACTGAAGCTTTCTTT

J gene: TRBJ1-2
D gene: .
clone size: .
V gene: TRBV18
CDR3 protein: CASSPGNSNYGYTF
CDR3 DNA: TGTGCCAGCTCACCAGGAAACAGTAACTATGGCTACACCTTC

J gene: TRBJ1-2
D gene: .
clone size: once
V gene: TRBV5-5
CDR3 protein: CASSLGWPTRYGYTF
CDR3 DNA: TGTGCCAGCAGCTTGGGTTGGCCTACTAGATATGGCTACACCTTC

J gene: TRBJ2-1
D gene: TRBD2
clone size: .
V gene: TRBV5-1
CDR3 protein: CASSFVAGVPFNEQFF
CDR3 DNA: TGCGCCAGCAGCTTTGTAGCGGGGGTCCCCTTCAATGAGCAGTTCTTC

J gene: TRBJ2-5
D gene: .
clone size: .
V gene: TRBV9
CDR3 protein: CASSVVGGPAGTQYF
CDR3 DNA: TGTGCCAGCAGCGTAGTAGGAGGGCCTGCGGGGACCCAGTACTTC

J gene: TRBJ2-7
D gene: TRBD1
clone size: .
V gene: TRBV9
CDR3 protein: CASSVEMRGREQYF
CDR3 DNA: TGTGCCAGCAGCGTAGAGATGAGGGGGCGCGAGCAGTACTTC

J gene: TRBJ1-1
D gene: .
clone size: .
V gene: TRBV2
CDR3 protein: CASSDYSGNLDTEAFF
CDR3 DNA: TGTGCCAGCAGTGACTATTCGGGGAATCTGGACACTGAAGCTTTCTTT

J gene: TRBJ2-3
D gene: TRBD2
clone size: once
V gene: TRBV19
CDR3 protein: CASSSGSSALTDTQYF
CDR3 DNA: TGTGCCAGTAGTAGCGGGAGTTCCGCTCTCACAGATACGCAGTATTTT

J gene: TRBJ2-1
D gene: TRBD1
clone size: .
V gene: TRBV27
CDR3 protein: CASSLSRDSSYNEQFF
CDR3 DNA: TGTGCCAGCAGTTTATCCCGGGACAGTTCCTACAATGAGCAGTTCTTC